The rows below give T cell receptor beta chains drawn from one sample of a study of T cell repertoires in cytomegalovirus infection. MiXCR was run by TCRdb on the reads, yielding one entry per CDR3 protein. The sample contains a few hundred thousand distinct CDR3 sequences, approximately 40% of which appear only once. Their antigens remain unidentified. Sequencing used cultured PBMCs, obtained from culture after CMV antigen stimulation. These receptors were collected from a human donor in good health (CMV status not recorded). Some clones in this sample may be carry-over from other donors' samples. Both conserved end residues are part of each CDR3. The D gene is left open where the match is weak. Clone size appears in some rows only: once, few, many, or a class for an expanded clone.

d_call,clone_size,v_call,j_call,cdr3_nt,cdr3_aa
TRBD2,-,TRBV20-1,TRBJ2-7,TGCAGTAACGGACTAGCGGGCTACGAGCAGTACTTC,CSNGLAGYEQYF
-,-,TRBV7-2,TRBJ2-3,TGTGCCAGCGGCGCATGGACTGGATCCACAGATACGCAGTATTTT,CASGAWTGSTDTQYF
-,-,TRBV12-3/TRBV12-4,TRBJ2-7,TGTGCCAGCAGTTTATCGAGCCGGGGCGGGCAGTACTTC,CASSLSSRGGQYF
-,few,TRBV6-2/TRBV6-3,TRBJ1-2,TGTGCCAGCAGTTACGTCGCAGAACTAGGCCGTGGCTACACCTTC,CASSYVAELGRGYTF
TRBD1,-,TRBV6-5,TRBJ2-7,TGTGCCAGCAGTCCAACCCGGGACAGGAGGTCCTACGAGCAGTACTTC,CASSPTRDRRSYEQYF
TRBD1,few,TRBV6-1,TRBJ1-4,TGTGCCAGCAGTGGGGACAGCCGTGAAAAACTGTTTTTT,CASSGDSREKLFF
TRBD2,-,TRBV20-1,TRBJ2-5,TGCAGTGCCCATTCGGGGGGCCAAGAGACCCAGTACTTC,CSAHSGGQETQYF
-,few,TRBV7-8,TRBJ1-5,TGTGCCAGCAGCTTAGAAAGGAGGGGAAGCGAGCCCCAGCATTTT,CASSLERRGSEPQHF
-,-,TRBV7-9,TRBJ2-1,TGTGCCAGCAGCCCCCAAGAGGCGAATGAGCAGTTCTTC,CASSPQEANEQFF
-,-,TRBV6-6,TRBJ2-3,TGTGCCAGCACCACCGACACCTCCCATACGCAGTATTTT,CASTTDTSHTQYF
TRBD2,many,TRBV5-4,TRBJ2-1,TGTGCCAGCAGCCTCAGACTAGCAGTCTACAATGAGCAGTTCTTC,CASSLRLAVYNEQFF
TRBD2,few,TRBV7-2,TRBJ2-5,TGTGCCAGCAGCTTAGCTAGCGGGAAGTACCAAGAGACCCAGTACTTC,CASSLASGKYQETQYF
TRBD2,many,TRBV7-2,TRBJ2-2,TGTGCCAGCAGCCGGACTAGCGTCGGGGAGCTGTTTTTT,CASSRTSVGELFF
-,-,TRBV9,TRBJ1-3,TGTGCCAGCAGCGTATCTGGGGGAGGAAACACCATATATTTT,CASSVSGGGNTIYF
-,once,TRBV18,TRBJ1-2,TGTGCCAGCTCACCACCGTCCGAGAAGGGCTACACCTTC,CASSPPSEKGYTF
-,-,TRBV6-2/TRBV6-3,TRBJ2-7,TGTGCCAGCAGTTCGGTTACGGGAGCCGGCCACGAGCAGTACTTC,CASSSVTGAGHEQYF
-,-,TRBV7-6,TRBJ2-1,TGTGCCAGCAGCCAAAACAATGAGCAGTTCTTC,CASSQNNEQFF
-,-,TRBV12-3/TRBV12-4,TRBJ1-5,TGTGCCAGCAGTCCCCGTTTGGGCCAACAGCCCCAGCATTTT,CASSPRLGQQPQHF
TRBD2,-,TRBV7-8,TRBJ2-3,TGTGCCAGCAGCTTAGCCCCCCTAGCGGGGGGGTGGAATACGCAGTATTTT,CASSLAPLAGGWNTQYF
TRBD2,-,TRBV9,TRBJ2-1,TGTGCCAGCAGCGTAGGCGGGAGCAACGGGAATGAGCAGTTCTTC,CASSVGGSNGNEQFF
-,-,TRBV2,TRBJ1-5,TGTGCCAGCAGTGTAGGCGGGATATATCAGCCCCAGCATTTT,CASSVGGIYQPQHF
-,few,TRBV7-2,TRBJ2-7,TGTGCCAGCAGCCGGGGGGCCTCTACCTACGAGCAGTACTTC,CASSRGASTYEQYF
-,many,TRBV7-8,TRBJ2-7,TGTGCCAGCAGCCGCGGGGCCGAGCAGTACTTC,CASSRGAEQYF
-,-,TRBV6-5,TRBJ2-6,TGTGCCTGCCAGGGGCCCAGCTCTGGGGCCAACGTCCTGACTTTC,CACQGPSSGANVLTF
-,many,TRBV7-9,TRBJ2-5,TGTGCCAGCAGCTTAAGGTCAGAGACCCAGTACTTC,CASSLRSETQYF
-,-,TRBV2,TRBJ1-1,TGTGCCAGTTTTCGAGTGCGGGCTGAAGCTTTCTTT,CASFRVRAEAFF
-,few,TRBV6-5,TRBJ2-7,TGTGCCAGCAGTTACTCTGGAAATTACGAGCAGTACTTC,CASSYSGNYEQYF
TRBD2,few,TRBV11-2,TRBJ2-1,TGTGCCAGCAGCTTATGGACGGGGACTAGCGGGAGTTACAATGAGCAGTTCTTC,CASSLWTGTSGSYNEQFF
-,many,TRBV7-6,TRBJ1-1,TGTGCCAGCAGCTTAGCAGGGATTGACACTGAAGCTTTCTTT,CASSLAGIDTEAFF
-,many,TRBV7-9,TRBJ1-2,TGTGCCAGCAGCTACCTAGGGGGGGAGCACTATGGCTACACCTTC,CASSYLGGEHYGYTF
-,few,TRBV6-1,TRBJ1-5,TGTGCCAGCAGGGGCAGCCCAAATCAGCCCCAGCATTTT,CASRGSPNQPQHF
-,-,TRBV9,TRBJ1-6,TGTGCCAGCAGCGTAGACCTCGGGTCACCCCTCCACTTT,CASSVDLGSPLHF
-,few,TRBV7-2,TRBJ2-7,TGTGCCAGCAGCTTAACGGGAGCCTCAAAGAACGAGCAGTACTTC,CASSLTGASKNEQYF
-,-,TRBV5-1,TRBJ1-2,TGCGCCAGCAGCTGGCTCGCGGGGGGCGCGGAGGATGAGAACACCTTC,CASSWLAGGAEDENTF
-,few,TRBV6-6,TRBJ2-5,TGTGCCAGCAGCCGCGGGACCTGGACTTCCCAAGAGACCCAGTACTTC,CASSRGTWTSQETQYF
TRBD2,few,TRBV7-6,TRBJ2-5,TGTGCCAGCAGCTTAATGGGGGGACTAGGGGAGACCCAGTACTTC,CASSLMGGLGETQYF
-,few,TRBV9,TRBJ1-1,TGTGCCAGCAGCGGGGGACGGCGGAACACTGAAGCTTTCTTT,CASSGGRRNTEAFF
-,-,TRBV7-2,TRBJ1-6,TGTGCCAGCAGCCTGGAACTAACAGGGTCACCCCTCCACTTT,CASSLELTGSPLHF
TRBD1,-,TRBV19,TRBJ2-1,TGTGCCAGTACCCGCCTGGGACAGGGCTACAATGAGCAGTTCTTC,CASTRLGQGYNEQFF
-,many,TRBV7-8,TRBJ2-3,TGTGCCAGCAGCCGAACTCGGGTGGTTGGTAGCGGCACAGATACGCAGTATTTT,CASSRTRVVGSGTDTQYF
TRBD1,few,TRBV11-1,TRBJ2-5,TGTGCCAGCAGCGAGCGGACAGGCCTCCAAGAGACCCAGTACTTC,CASSERTGLQETQYF
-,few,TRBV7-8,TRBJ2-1,TGTGCCAGCAGCTTAAGTGGGGGAACCGGCAATGAGCAGTTCTTC,CASSLSGGTGNEQFF
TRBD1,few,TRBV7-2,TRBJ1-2,TGTGCCAGCAGCCCAGCTGGGACAGGGTTTGGCTACACCTTC,CASSPAGTGFGYTF
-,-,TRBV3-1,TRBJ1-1,TGTGCCAGCAGCCATTTTGATGAAGCTTTCTTT,CASSHFDEAFF
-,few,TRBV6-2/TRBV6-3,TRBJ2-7,TGTGCCAGCAGTTACGGGGGAACCGGCGAGCAGTACTTC,CASSYGGTGEQYF
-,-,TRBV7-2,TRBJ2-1,TGTGCCAGCAGCTTTCTTCAGGTCTACAATGAGCAGTTCTTC,CASSFLQVYNEQFF
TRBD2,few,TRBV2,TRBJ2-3,TGTGCCAGCAGTGGAGTTAGCGGGGGACTTCTGCGCACAGATACGCAGTATTTT,CASSGVSGGLLRTDTQYF
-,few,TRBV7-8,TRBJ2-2,TGTGCCAGCAGCTTCTTTAACAGGGATACGAACACCGGGGAGCTGTTTTTT,CASSFFNRDTNTGELFF
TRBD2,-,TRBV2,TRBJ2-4,TGTGCCAGCACTCCTCAGAGGGCTAGCGGAATGGACTTC,CASTPQRASGMDF
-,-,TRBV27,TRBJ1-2,TGTGCCAGCAGTTTAAGGGCAGGGATTAACTATGGCTACACCTTC,CASSLRAGINYGYTF
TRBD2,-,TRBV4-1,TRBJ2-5,TGCGCCAGCAGCCAAAGGGAGGGGCTTGAGACCCAGTACTTC,CASSQREGLETQYF
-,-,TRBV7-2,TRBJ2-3,TGTGCCAGCAGCTTCCTCCCAGGGCACACAGATACGCAGTATTTT,CASSFLPGHTDTQYF
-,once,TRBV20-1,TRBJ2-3,TGCAGTGCTAGGGAGGATCTATCGCAGTATTTT,CSAREDLSQYF
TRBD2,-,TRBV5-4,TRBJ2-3,TGTGCCAGCAGCCCAACCAGACTAGCGGGGTCGGATACGCAGTATTTT,CASSPTRLAGSDTQYF